The 14 T cell receptor beta chains listed next were all sequenced from one sample in a study of blood T cell repertoires in COVID-19. Sequencing used immunoSEQ multiplex PCR; TCRdb keeps in-frame clones, though not all of them. The table lists about 66,000 clones, 70% to 90% of them singletons, with approximately 7.2% in the top ten. Sequencing was performed on peripheral blood. Receptors originate from a man between 45 and 60 years old with active COVID-19.

The rearrangement uses TRBV3-1 (or the pseudogene TRBV3-2) and TRBJ1-2; tentatively, D is TRBD1 (5 bases). The CDR3 totals 14 residues. CDR1 and CDR2 from the germline V gene are LGHDT and YNNKEL (reference sequence). Between the trimmed V and J ends, which lost 2 bases and 2 bases, there was a span of 9 bases. DNA of the CDR3: TGTGCCAGCAGCCAATCCGGGGGGAACTATGGCTACACCTTC. It is translated as CASSQSGGNYGYTF.

The rearrangement links TRBV3-1 (or the pseudogene TRBV3-2) to TRBJ2-1; the match to TRBD2 covers 10 bases. The CDR3 is 16 residues long. Germline-derived CDR1 and CDR2 are LGHDT and YNNKEL (reference sequence). V lost 0 bases, J lost 6 bases, and 5 bases stayed unmatched. The CDR3 loop reads CASSQESGRVGNEQFF. The DNA for the CDR3 is TGTGCCAGCAGCCAAGAGAGCGGGAGGGTTGGCAATGAGCAGTTCTTC.

The rearrangement links TRBV19 to TRBJ1-5; D possibly corresponds to TRBD1 (5 bases). Trimming shortened V by 5 bases and J by 0 bases, and 23 bases separated the two germline ends. The CDR3 is 19 residues long. Germline V gene data show CDR1 as LNHDA and CDR2 as SQIVND (reference sequence). CDR3 in amino acids: CASSGRETDPINSNQPQHF. Here the CDR3 DNA reads TGTGCCAGTAGTGGCCGTGAGACAGACCCTATTAATAGCAATCAGCCCCAGCATTTT. Filled out from reference TRBV19 and TRBJ1-5, the complete variable domain reads DGGITQSPKYLFRKEGQNVTLSCEQNLNHDAMYWYRQDPGQGLRLIYYSQIVNDFQKGDIAEGYSVSREKKESFPLTVTSAQKNPTAFYLCASSGRETDPINSNQPQHFGDGTRLSIL.

This rearrangement joins TRBV3-1 (or the pseudogene TRBV3-2) to TRBJ1-6, with D tentatively TRBD1 (5 bases). Germline CDR1 is LGHDT and CDR2 is YNNKEL (reference sequence). The CDR3 totals 15 residues. The V and J ends lost 3 bases and 1 base respectively, with 7 bases between them. This CDR3 is CASSHRQSYNSPLHF. In nucleotides, the CDR3 is TGTGCCAGCAGCCACAGACAGTCCTATAATTCACCCCTCCACTTT.

The CDR3 spells CASSESGETQYF. The DNA for the CDR3 is TGTGCCAGCAGTGAATCGGGAGAGACCCAGTACTTC. The V gene is TRBV2, the J gene TRBJ2-5; the D is unclear. Germline CDR1 SNHLY, CDR2 FYNNEI. Trimming pared 2 bases from V and 4 bases from J, leaving 5 bases between. The CDR3 has 12 amino acids.

The rearrangement uses TRBV10-2 and TRBJ1-6; no definite D call. Looked up from germline, CDR1 is WSHSY and CDR2 is SAAADI. The CDR3 length is 15 residues. V shed 2 bases and J shed 5 bases, with 10 bases lying between them. The CDR3 loop reads CASSENHRHNSPLHF. CDR3 nucleotide sequence: TGCGCCAGCAGTGAGAACCACAGACATAATTCACCCCTCCACTTT.

The chain has TRBV11-2 and TRBJ2-3, with a tentative D call TRBD2 (5 bases). There are 16 residues in the CDR3. V lost 6 bases to trimming and J lost 2 bases, with 18 bases between them. Germline V gives CDR1 SGHAT, CDR2 FQNNGV. The CDR3 DNA is TGTGCCAGCAGTTCCACTAGGACCCTGCTCACAGATACGCAGTATTTT. Amino acids: CASSSTRTLLTDTQYF.

The rearrangement joins TRBV21-1 to TRBJ2-7; TRBD1, the D gene given by the table, was not confirmed from the DNA. TRBV21-1 is a pseudogene. The CDR3 contains 15 residues. CDR3 loop: CASSKSWTGFYEQYV. In DNA, the CDR3 is TGTGCCAGCTCAAAATCCTGGACAGGCTTCTACGAGCAGTACGTC.

The DNA of the CDR3 is TGTGCCAGCAGCCCTGACTCGCTAGGGGCCCTCCACTTT. Translation gives CASSPDSLGALHF. The V and J genes are TRBV7-8 and TRBJ1-6; D possibly corresponds to TRBD1 (5 bases). V was clipped by 5 bases and J by 14 bases, with 16 bases between them. Germline lookup yields CDR1 SGHVS and CDR2 FQNEAQ. The CDR3 spans 13 residues.

DNA for the CDR3: TGTGCCAGCAGCCAAGTCCAGCGCAGCTCCTACAATGAGCAGTTCTTC. Translated, it gives CASSQVQRSSYNEQFF. The gene calls are TRBV3-1 (or the pseudogene TRBV3-2) and TRBJ2-1; D is undetermined. Germline CDR1 LGHDT, CDR2 YNNKEL (reference sequence). The CDR3 length is 16 residues. V dropped 1 base and J dropped 0 bases, with 10 bases sitting between them.

This chain links TRBV7-2 with TRBJ2-1; 9 bases map to TRBD2. The CDR3 sequence is 18 residues long. The J segment lost 0 bases and the V segment lost 4 bases, leaving 10 bases of the junction unmatched. Per germline, CDR1 SGHTA and CDR2 FQGNSA. CDR3: CASSSQASGVSSYNEQFF. The DNA of the CDR3 is TGTGCCAGCAGCTCACAGGCTAGCGGGGTGAGCTCCTACAATGAGCAGTTCTTC.

The CDR3: CASSQTGTSANEQYF. In DNA form, the CDR3 reads TGTGCCAGCAGCCAAACCGGGACTAGCGCCAACGAGCAGTACTTC. The chain recombines TRBV4-2 with TRBJ2-7, with TRBD2 matching 10 bases. The CDR3 is 15 amino acids. Germline CDR1 is LGHNA and CDR2 is YNFKEQ. Losses at the gene ends were 2 bases for V and 5 bases for J; bases not matched to a gene: 6.

The chain carries TRBV3-1 (or the pseudogene TRBV3-2) and TRBJ2-5, with 8 positions matching TRBD2. This CDR3 region has 17 residues. Germline values: CDR1 LGHDT, CDR2 YNNKEL (reference sequence). The junction had 11 bases not matched to a gene; V was cut back by 1 base and J by 4 bases. The CDR3 nucleotides read TGTGCCAGCAGCCAAGGGCGAGGACTAGCTATCATAGAGACCCAGTACTTC. It specifies CASSQGRGLAIIETQYF.

The J gene is TRBJ2-3, the V gene TRBV19; TRBD2 agrees at 8 bases. The germline gives CDR1 LNHDA, CDR2 SQIVND (reference sequence). This CDR3 region has 14 residues. V gave up 7 bases and J gave up 6 bases; unmatched junction bases: 9. The CDR3: CASTDPGLGDTQYF. The CDR3 nucleotides are TGTGCCAGTACCGATCCGGGACTAGGTGATACGCAGTATTTT.